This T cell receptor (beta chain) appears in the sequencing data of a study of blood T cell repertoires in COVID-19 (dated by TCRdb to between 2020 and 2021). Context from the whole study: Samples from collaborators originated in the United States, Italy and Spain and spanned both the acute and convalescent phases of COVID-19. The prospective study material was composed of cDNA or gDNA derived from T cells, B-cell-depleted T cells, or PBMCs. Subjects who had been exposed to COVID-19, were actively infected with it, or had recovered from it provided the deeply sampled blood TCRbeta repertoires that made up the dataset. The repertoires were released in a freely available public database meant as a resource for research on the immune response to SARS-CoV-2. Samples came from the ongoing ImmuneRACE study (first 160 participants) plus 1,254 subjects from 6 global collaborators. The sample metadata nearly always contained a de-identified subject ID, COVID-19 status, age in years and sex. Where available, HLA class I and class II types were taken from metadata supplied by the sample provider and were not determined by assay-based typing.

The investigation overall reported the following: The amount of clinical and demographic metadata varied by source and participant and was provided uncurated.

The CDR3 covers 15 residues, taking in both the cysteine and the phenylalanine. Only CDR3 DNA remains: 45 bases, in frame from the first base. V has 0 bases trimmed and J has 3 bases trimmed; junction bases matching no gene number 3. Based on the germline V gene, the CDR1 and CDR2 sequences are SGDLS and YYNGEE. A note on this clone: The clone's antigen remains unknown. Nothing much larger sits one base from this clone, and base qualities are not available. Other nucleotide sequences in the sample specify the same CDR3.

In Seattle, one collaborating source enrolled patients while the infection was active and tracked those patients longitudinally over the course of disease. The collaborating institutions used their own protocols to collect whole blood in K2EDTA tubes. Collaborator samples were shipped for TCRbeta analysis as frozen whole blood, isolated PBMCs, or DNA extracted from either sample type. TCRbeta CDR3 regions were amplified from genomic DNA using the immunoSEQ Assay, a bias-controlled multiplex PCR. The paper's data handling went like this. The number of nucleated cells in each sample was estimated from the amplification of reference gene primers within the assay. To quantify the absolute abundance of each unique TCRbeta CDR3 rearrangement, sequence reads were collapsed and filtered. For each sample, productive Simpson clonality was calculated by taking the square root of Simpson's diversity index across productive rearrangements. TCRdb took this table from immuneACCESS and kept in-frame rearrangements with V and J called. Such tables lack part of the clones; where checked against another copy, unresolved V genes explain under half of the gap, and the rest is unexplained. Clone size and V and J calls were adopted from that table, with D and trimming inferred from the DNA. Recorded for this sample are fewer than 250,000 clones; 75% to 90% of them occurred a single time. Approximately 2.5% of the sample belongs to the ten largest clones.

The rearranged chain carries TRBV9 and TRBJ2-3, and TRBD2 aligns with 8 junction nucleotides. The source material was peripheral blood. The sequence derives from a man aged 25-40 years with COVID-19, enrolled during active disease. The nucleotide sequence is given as TGTGCCAGCAGCGTAGCGTTAGCGGGGACAGATACGCAGTATTTT. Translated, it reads CASSVALAGTDTQYF.